Given below is one T cell receptor (beta chain) in context. No cognate antigen has been identified for it. Nothing much larger sits one base from this clone, and base qualities are not available. The sample belongs to a study of cytomegalovirus exposure and HLA in healthy donors (dated by TCRdb to the late 2010s). Some background on the complete study: According to an earlier analysis of a few hundred of the donors, 200 million or so T cells yielded approximately 120 million unique TCR beta sequences and around 300 Gb of sequence data. Of the roughly 400 genotyped donors, approximately 82% fell in the genetic ancestry cluster associated with self-reported Caucasian donors. In addition to the first cohort of 666 subjects, a separate validation cohort of approximately 120 different subjects was used. Every discovery cohort repertoire had been produced on one sequencing platform. In the later analysis, no new phenotypic data were used to find candidate immune exposures; instead, reliance was placed on TCR beta sequences and their occurrence across donors. Donor age, sex, ethnicity and CMV serostatus were compiled together with the repertoire data. The study was designed to test whether signatures of past pathogen exposure could be identified by cataloging public T cell receptors. In a later genetic analysis, genome-wide SNP genotypes for about three fifths of the 666 donors were used, and that subset was treated as a discovery cohort. Because of strong linkage in the cohort, four to six DR-DQ haplotypes were treated as single units for association and clustering. In a later analysis, previously published TCR beta repertoires from 550 to 750 donors were re-analyzed and high-resolution HLA genotyping was added so that TCR occurrence patterns could be studied. Both class I and class II loci were covered by HLA typing, at four-digit resolution. Using immunosequencing, the study profiled T cell repertoires from 640 or so subjects and related those repertoires to cytomegalovirus serostatus. The study combined high-throughput TCR immunosequencing, statistical association of individual TCRs with disease status, and machine learning to predict cytomegalovirus infection status. To decide whether each TCR beta V gene segment behaved as functional or pseudogenic, an earlier analysis of some 600 of the donors relied on high-throughput TCR beta sequencing. Typing coverage varied by locus: roughly 620-640 donors for A, B, C, DRB1 and DQB1; approximately 560 for DQA1; more than 600 for DPA1; 450 to 480 for DPB1. Among some 400 genotyped donors of the cohort, an average of around 250,000 unique TCR beta nucleotide sequences was sequenced per donor, of which roughly 17% were non-productive. An early release covering 500 to 750 HLA-typed donors comprised about 300 gigabases of sequencing data and 65 million to 100 million unique TCR sequences. Broader findings and caveats from the paper: Compared with the approximately 600-donor mean, donors in an Asian-associated ancestry cluster had fewer N-insertions in productive TCRs, according to a later genetic analysis. This cohort had only TCR beta chains sequenced, and the lack of alpha or paired-chain data limited which features could be detected. Some IMGT-functional V segments, including TRBV6-2 and TRBV6-3, could not be distinguished by the 87-base-pair reads and were therefore excluded. According to a later analysis, parvovirus B19, influenza, CMV and Epstein-Barr virus appeared linked to several top co-occurrence clusters. In a later analysis, HLA-associated TCR beta chains showed more clonal expansion and lower generation probabilities than non-associated chains that were equally common. An association between a missense DCLRE1C variant and V-gene and J-gene trimming of TCR beta chains was found in a later genetic analysis and replicated in an independent cohort. A further reported finding was that TCR beta sequences accurately predicted the HLA-A and HLA-B alleles for most subjects in the first cohort. Correlated functional status among segregating V segments might reflect linkage disequilibrium, but an unknown experimental factor could not be ruled out. A total of some 180 TCR beta chains were listed by the study as associated with cytomegalovirus. Sequencing depth was assumed to be roughly uniform across donors in the presence/absence analyses, though that assumption may not hold. HLA typing was unavailable for some donors at each locus, so association tests used only the typed subset. Because counts were too low, about 18 rarely observed V segments, including chromosome 9 orphons, were left out of the earlier analysis of 500 to 750 of the donors. Across donors, most TCR sequences were observed very rarely, whereas some public TCRs were present in many individuals. In both the original and validation cohorts, the classifier was reported to diagnose cytomegalovirus status with high specificity and sensitivity. According to the authors, the approach could potentially be generalized to other disease states and immunological phenotypes. Most CMV-associated TCR beta chains appeared to be HLA-restricted in a later analysis, and the HLA associations seemed to be driven largely by CMV exposure. For the cohort, immune exposure information was limited to CMV serostatus. A later analysis associated about 18,000 TCR beta sequences with specific HLA alleles at a false discovery rate of 0.05. A few of the identified cytomegalovirus-associated TCR beta chains were confirmed in vitro to be specific for cytomegalovirus antigens. In a later analysis, TCR association rates were found to vary across HLA loci, with the most associated TCRs seen for DRB1 alleles and the fewest for HLA-C alleles. A cluster of highly shared sequence variants was judged likely to be a technical artifact of the sequencing pipeline. An earlier analysis of roughly 570 of the donors showed that most TCR beta V segments appeared in productive rearrangements either about 87% or about 30% of the time, which broadly matched IMGT annotations. Assigning TCR associations to individual alleles was difficult when HLA alleles, especially DR and DQ, strongly co-occurred.

Spanning cysteine to phenylalanine, the CDR3 consists of 16 amino acids. Only the CDR3 portion is preserved as DNA: 48 bases, with reading frame beginning at the first base. Trimming takes 0 bases from V and 4 bases from J, and the germline ends sit 16 bases apart. CDR1 and CDR2, looked up from the germline V gene, are MNHEY and SVGAGI. In total, 666 healthy bone marrow donors made up the cohort. At the time of sampling, all cohort members were nominally healthy, though unrecorded immune exposures were likely present. The donor tested CMV seronegative, placing the donor among the approximately 400 seronegative members of the cohort. A peripheral blood sample was collected from each donor, and TCR beta sequencing was performed on peripheral blood mononuclear cells. Genomic DNA extraction from the blood cell samples was performed with the Qiagen DNeasy Blood Extraction Kit. The method was the immunoSEQ multiplex PCR assay. The multiplex PCR relied on a mix of 60 forward primers for TCR Vbeta segments and 13 reverse primers for TCR Jbeta segments. A multiplex PCR assay on genomic DNA amplified the CDR3 region of rearranged TCR beta genes. Amplified TCR beta libraries were sequenced as 87-base-pair reads on the Illumina HiSeq System. The source study handled its data this way. A later analysis tallied roughly 80 million unique TCR beta chains across the 610 or so repertoires, and around 12 million of those chains were shared by two or more donors. A nearest-neighbor algorithm error-corrected the raw reads and collapsed the reads into unique sequences, merging closely related sequences to remove PCR and sequencing errors. To assign V, D and J gene segments, CDR3 sequences were aligned to IMGT reference sequences. For a sequence to be retained, a match of at least six nucleotides was required to both a V gene segment and a J gene segment. A rearrangement was called productive if the CDR3 had no stop codons and remained in frame with V and J, and every other rearrangement was called non-productive. CDR3 was defined according to IMGT convention as the region running from the second conserved V-encoded cysteine to the conserved J-encoded phenylalanine. The earlier analysis of about 560 of the donors excluded any sequence lacking an unambiguous match to a single V gene segment. In an earlier analysis of several hundred of the donors, V segments were called functional above 56.7% productive rearrangements and were called segregating when the between-donor standard deviation exceeded 5%. A statistical classification framework was built to diagnose cytomegalovirus status from the catalog of TCR beta chain sequences. A later analysis assigned V and J genes by comparing TCR nucleotide sequences with IMGT/GENE-DB human TR gene sequences. In a later analysis, CDR3 sequences and most-parsimonious VDJ recombination scenarios were assigned using the TCRdist pipeline. In a later analysis, each TCR beta chain was defined by its CDR3 amino acid sequence together with its V-gene family, and reads without a unique V-gene family were excluded. To address suspected cross-contamination and a sequencing artifact, a later analysis removed under 600 highly shared, low-generation-probability nucleotide sequences. For each public chain, a later analysis derived a clonal expansion index from normalized ranks of inferred template counts within each repertoire. A later analysis computed generation probabilities with a VDJ recombination model fitted to out-of-frame rearrangements, and checked the results against IGoR. In a later analysis, hypergeometric tests were used to score TCR-TCR, TCR-HLA and TCR-CMV co-occurrence, with a repertoire-size bias correction applied to TCR pairs. In a later analysis, false discovery rates were estimated by permuting HLA or CMV assignments 20 times. In a later analysis, co-occurring TCRs were grouped with DBSCAN, and TCRdist sequence similarity was added when clustering was performed within HLA-allele-positive subsets. Repertoires with fewer than 30,000 or more than 120,000 public chains were left out of co-occurrence clustering, as were five repertoires with anomalous nucleotide sharing. In TCRdb, the immuneACCESS table is reduced to in-frame sequences with V and J assigned. These tables do not hold every clone; where another copy was compared, an unresolved V gene accounts for under half, and the others remain unexplained. Clonal size and the V and J genes are those of that table, whereas D and trimming came from the DNA. The sample profile shows 95,000 to 100,000 clones; 65% to 80% of them were found once. The ten largest clones capture about 10% of the sample.

This TCR derives from a man aged 45-60 years in good health and CMV-seronegative. Sequencing used PBMCs. The sequence links TRBV6-5 to TRBJ2-7; TRBD2 could be the D gene, as 5 bases match. The CDR3 loop reads CASSYSWASPIYEQYF. The nucleotide sequence is TGTGCCAGCAGTTACTCATGGGCTAGCCCGATTTACGAGCAGTACTTC.